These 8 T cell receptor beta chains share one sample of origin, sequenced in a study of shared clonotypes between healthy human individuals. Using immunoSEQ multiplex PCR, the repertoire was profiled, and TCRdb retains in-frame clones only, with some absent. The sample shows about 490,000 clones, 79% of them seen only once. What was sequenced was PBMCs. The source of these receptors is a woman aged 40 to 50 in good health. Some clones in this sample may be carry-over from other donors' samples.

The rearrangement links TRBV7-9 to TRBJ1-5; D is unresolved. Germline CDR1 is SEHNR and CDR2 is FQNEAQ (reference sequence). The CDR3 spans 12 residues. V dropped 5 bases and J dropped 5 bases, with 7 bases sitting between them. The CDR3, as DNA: TGTGCCAGCAGCCCTTCAGATCAGCCCCAGCATTTT. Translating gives CASSPSDQPQHF.

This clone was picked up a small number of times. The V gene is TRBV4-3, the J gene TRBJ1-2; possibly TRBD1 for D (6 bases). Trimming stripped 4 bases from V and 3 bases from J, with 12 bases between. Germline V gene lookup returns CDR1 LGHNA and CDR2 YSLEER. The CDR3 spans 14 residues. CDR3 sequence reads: CASSLVRTDYGYTF. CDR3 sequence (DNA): TGCGCCAGCAGCCTGGTTCGGACAGACTATGGCTACACCTTC.

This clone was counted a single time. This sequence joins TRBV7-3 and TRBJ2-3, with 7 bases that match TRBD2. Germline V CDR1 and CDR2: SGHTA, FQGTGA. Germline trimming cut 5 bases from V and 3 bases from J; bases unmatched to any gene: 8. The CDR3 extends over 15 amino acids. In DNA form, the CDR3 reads TGTGCCAGCAGCCTCCGGGAGGCCGGGACAGATACGCAGTATTTT. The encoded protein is CASSLREAGTDTQYF.

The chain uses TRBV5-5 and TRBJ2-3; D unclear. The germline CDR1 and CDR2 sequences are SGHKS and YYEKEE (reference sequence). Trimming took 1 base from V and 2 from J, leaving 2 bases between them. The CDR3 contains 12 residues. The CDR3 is CASSLTTDTQYF. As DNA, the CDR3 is TGTGCCAGCAGCTTGACCACAGATACGCAGTATTTT.

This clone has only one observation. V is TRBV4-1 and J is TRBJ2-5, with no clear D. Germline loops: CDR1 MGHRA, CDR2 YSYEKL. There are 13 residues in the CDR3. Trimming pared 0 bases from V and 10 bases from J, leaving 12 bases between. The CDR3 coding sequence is TGCGCCAGCAGCCAAGACGTGGGTGGCGGCCAGTACTTC. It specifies CASSQDVGGGQYF.

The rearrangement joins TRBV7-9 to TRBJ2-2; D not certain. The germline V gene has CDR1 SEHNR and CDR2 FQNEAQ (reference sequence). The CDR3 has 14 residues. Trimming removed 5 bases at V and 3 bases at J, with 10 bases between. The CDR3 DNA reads TGTGCCAGCAGCCATGCGAGGTACACCGGGGAGCTGTTTTTT. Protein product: CASSHARYTGELFF.

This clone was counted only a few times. DNA for the CDR3: TGTGCCTGGAGTGGAGCGGATGGCCTGGGGCAGTACTTC. Protein sequence: CAWSGADGLGQYF. V is TRBV30 and J is TRBJ2-7; a weak D match, TRBD2 (5 bases). Germline V gene lookup returns CDR1 GTSNPN and CDR2 SVGIG (reference sequence). The CDR3 is 13 amino acids. V shed 1 base and J shed 9 bases, with 16 bases lying between them.

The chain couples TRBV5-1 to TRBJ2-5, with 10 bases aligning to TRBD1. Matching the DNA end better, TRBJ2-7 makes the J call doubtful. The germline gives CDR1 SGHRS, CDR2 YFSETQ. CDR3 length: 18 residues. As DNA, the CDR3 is TGCGCCAGCAGCCCTGGGACAGGGGCATGGGGGACATCGGACGAGCAGTACTTC. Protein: CASSPGTGAWGTSDEQYF.